Listed here are 5 T cell receptor beta chains from one sample, sequenced in a study of blood T cell repertoires in COVID-19. This table comes from immunoSEQ multiplex PCR, and its TCRdb copy is limited to in-frame clones, with some not included. There are more than 90,000 clones in the sample; over 80% occur only once, and approximately 0.75% lies in the top ten. Source material: peripheral blood. Receptors were obtained from a woman aged 70-85 years with acute or convalescent COVID-19.

The chain joins TRBV7-7 to TRBJ2-2; the D gene is possibly TRBD2 (5 bases). The CDR3 is 13 residues long. Per the germline V gene, CDR1 is SSHAT and CDR2 is FNYEAQ (reference sequence). V was shortened by 8 bases and J by 7 bases, with 14 bases between the two germline ends. As DNA, the CDR3 is TGTGCCAGCTCCCCGGAGGTTGGCGGGGAGCTGTTTTTT. It yields the protein CASSPEVGGELFF.

The chain uses TRBV4-1 and TRBJ1-5; D might be TRBD1 (6 bases). This CDR3 contains 15 residues. Trimming removed 0 bases at V and 10 bases at J, with 16 bases between. Per the germline V gene, CDR1 is MGHRA and CDR2 is YSYEKL. CDR3 residues: CASSQEDSPDFPQHF. As DNA, the CDR3 is TGCGCCAGCAGCCAAGAGGACAGCCCCGATTTTCCCCAGCATTTT.

This clone was seen just once. V is TRBV4-1 and J is TRBJ1-1, with 7 bases identical to TRBD1. Germline V gives CDR1 MGHRA, CDR2 YSYEKL. V was clipped by 0 bases and J by 9 bases; unmatched bases: 4. The CDR3 has 13 amino acids. CDR3 sequence reads: CASSQDWGQKAFF. The CDR3 bases are TGCGCCAGCAGCCAAGATTGGGGACAGAAAGCTTTCTTT.

The chain recombines TRBV6-5 with TRBJ2-6; D is ambiguous. V lost 7 bases and J lost 0, with 7 bases in between. The CDR3 loop spans 14 amino acids. Germline V gene sequence: CDR1 MNHEY, CDR2 SVGAGI. The CDR3 protein is CASKLSSGANVLTF. The CDR3, as DNA: TGTGCCAGCAAGCTAAGCTCTGGGGCCAACGTCCTGACTTTC.

The gene calls are TRBV7-6 and TRBJ1-2; a weak D match, TRBD1 (6 bases). Between the trimmed V and J ends, which lost 2 bases and 5 bases, there was a span of 9 bases. Germline CDR1 is SGHVS and CDR2 is FNYEAQ. This CDR3 region has 13 residues. The CDR3 bases are TGTGCCAGCAGCTTAACACAGGGTTATGGCTACACCTTC. It specifies CASSLTQGYGYTF.